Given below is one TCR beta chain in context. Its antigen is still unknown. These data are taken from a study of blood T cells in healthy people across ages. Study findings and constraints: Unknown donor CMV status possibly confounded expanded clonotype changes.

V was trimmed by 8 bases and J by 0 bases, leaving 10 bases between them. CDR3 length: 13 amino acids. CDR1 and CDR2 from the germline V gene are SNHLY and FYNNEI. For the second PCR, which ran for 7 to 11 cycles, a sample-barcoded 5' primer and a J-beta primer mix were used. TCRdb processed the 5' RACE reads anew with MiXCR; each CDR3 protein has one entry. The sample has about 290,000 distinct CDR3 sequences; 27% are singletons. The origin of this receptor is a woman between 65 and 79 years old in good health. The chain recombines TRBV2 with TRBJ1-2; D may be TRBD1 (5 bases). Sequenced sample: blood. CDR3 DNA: TGTGCCAGCGCAGGAGGGGCTAACTATGGCTACACCTTC. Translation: CASAGGANYGYTF.